The sequence of this T cell receptor (beta chain) was determined in a study of CD8+CD57+ T cells in acquired aplastic anemia. Study-level findings and limits: A set of roughly 27 CD8+ CDR3 sequences was shared between patients and controls, and these sequences appeared highly expressed in patients.

Genomic DNA, serving as template, underwent TCR beta VDJ and CDR3 profiling. TCRdb recomputed calls from the reads with MiXCR, one row per CDR3 protein. The table lists fewer than 250,000 distinct CDR3 sequences, approximately 45% of them singletons. In regard to this clonotype: The antigen remains undetermined.

Germline CDR1 reads DFQATT; CDR2 reads SNEGSKA (reference sequence). Losses at the gene ends were 0 bases for V and 5 bases for J; bases not matched to a gene: 8. The CDR3 length is 16 residues. All sequencing subjects had displayed CD8+CD57+ cell expansion on flow cytometry. No therapy was given to patients before blood sampling. Sequences were obtained from sorted CD4+, CD8+, or CD8+CD57+ T cells (not recorded which) from PBMCs. V and J are TRBV20-1 and TRBJ2-1; 9 positions match TRBD2. This sequence was found in a human donor with aplastic anemia. The CDR3 is CSARDGAGGPNNEQFF. The CDR3 DNA follows: TGCAGTGCTAGAGATGGGGCGGGGGGGCCGAACAATGAGCAGTTCTTC.